This record concerns one T cell receptor (beta chain) sequence. Its antigen is not identified. Mismatch with germline at one junction end may stem from a read error. Germline V gene data show CDR1 as SEHNR and CDR2 as FQNEAQ (reference sequence). CDR3 length equals 12 residues. The entry originates in a study of cytomegalovirus exposure and HLA in healthy donors. Findings of the study overall: Differences between HLA loci emerged in a later analysis of TCR association rates, with DRB1 most and HLA-C fewest. As a later analysis showed, a missense DCLRE1C variant was linked to trimming of TCR beta V- and J-genes. Cytomegalovirus status, reportedly, was diagnosed with high specificity and sensitivity by the classifier.

The PCR had 60 Vbeta and 13 Jbeta primers. TCRdb keeps only in-frame clones here, not all; method: immunoSEQ multiplex PCR. The sample carries under 250,000 clones, roughly four fifths recorded once. The sequenced material came from PBMCs. The origin of this receptor is a woman in her thirties or forties in good health and CMV-seronegative. The genes are TRBV7-9 and TRBJ2-7, with D possibly being TRBD1 (5 bases). CDR3 nucleotides: TGTACCAGCAGCTTAGTCCAGGACATACCGTACTTC. Encoded protein: CTSSLVQDIPYF.